A single sample is the source of the 30 T cell receptor beta chains below, sequenced in a study of radiotherapy plus CTLA-4 blockade in lung cancer. Measured with immunoSEQ multiplex PCR; TCRdb has only the in-frame clones, and not every one. The table includes approximately 80,000 clones, roughly 70% detected once. Source: peripheral blood, taken from a patient treated with radiotherapy plus ipilimumab. These TCRs come from a human donor with non-small cell lung cancer whose response to radiotherapy plus ipilimumab could not be evaluated.

The chain is built from TRBV7-2 and TRBJ2-5, with 10 bases that match TRBD1. CDR1 is SGHTA and CDR2 is FQGNSA in the germline V gene. V shed 6 bases, J shed 1 base, and the junction held 5 bases outside the gene matches. The CDR3 runs to 15 residues. CDR3 residues: CASRPRTGGQETQYF. CDR3 DNA: TGTGCCAGCAGACCGCGGACAGGGGGCCAAGAGACCCAGTACTTC.

The J gene is TRBJ1-1, the V gene TRBV5-4, with a possible D match to TRBD1 (6 bases). The CDR3 sequence is 14 residues long. CDR1 and CDR2 from the germline V gene are SGHNT and YYREEE (reference sequence). Trimming stripped 0 bases from V and 11 bases from J, with 17 bases between. Written as DNA, the CDR3 is TGTGCCAGCAGCTTGGGCGGCCAGGGGCGCGAGGCTTTCTTT. This sequence encodes CASSLGGQGREAFF.

V gene TRBV4-3 combines with J gene TRBJ2-1; 7 bases fit TRBD2. The ends lost 0 bases at V and 4 bases at J; junction bases unmatched: 18. Per germline, CDR1 LGHNA and CDR2 YSLEER. This CDR3 has 20 amino acids. The CDR3 is CASSQEPRETSRRRYNEQFF. The DNA for the CDR3 is TGCGCCAGCAGCCAAGAACCGCGGGAGACTAGTCGGCGGCGTTACAATGAGCAGTTCTTC.

The rearrangement uses TRBV27 and TRBJ1-3, with 8 bases that match TRBD1. The J segment lost 0 bases and the V segment lost 1 base, leaving 5 bases of the junction unmatched. The germline V gene encodes CDR1 MNHEY and CDR2 SMNVEV (reference sequence). This CDR3 contains 17 residues. The CDR3 bases are TGTGCCAGCAGTTTATATAGCGGACAGGGCTCTGGAAACACCATATATTTT. This codes for CASSLYSGQGSGNTIYF.

This sequence joins TRBV28 and TRBJ1-2, with 7 positions matching TRBD1. The trim removed 7 bases at V and 7 bases at J, leaving 9 bases unmatched. The CDR3 is made up of 13 amino acids. Germline lookup yields CDR1 MDHEN and CDR2 SYDVKM. The DNA for the CDR3 is TGTGCCAGCATCACCCCCCAGGGGGGTGGCTACACCTTC. Translation gives CASITPQGGGYTF.

The chain uses TRBV2 and TRBJ2-5; 11 nucleotides match TRBD2. The CDR3 is made up of 16 amino acids. Losses at the gene ends were 6 bases for V and 4 bases for J; bases not matched to a gene: 10. The germline V gene encodes CDR1 SNHLY and CDR2 FYNNEI. The CDR3 protein is CASSELLGLAGETQYF. The CDR3 nucleotides read TGTGCCAGCAGCGAATTGCTAGGACTAGCGGGAGAGACCCAGTACTTC. The full variable domain, rest sourced from reference TRBV2 and TRBJ2-5, is EPEVTQTPSHQVTQMGQEVILRCVPISNHLYFYWYRQILGQKVEFLVSFYNNEISEKSEIFDDQFSVERPDGSNFTLKIRSTKLEDSAMYFCASSELLGLAGETQYFGPGTRLLVL.

This clone turned up a few times. The rearrangement joins TRBV7-8 to TRBJ1-1; D gene ambiguous. CDR1 and CDR2 from the germline V gene are SGHVS and FQNEAQ. The V end was cut by 1 base, the J end by 1 base, with 10 bases between. The CDR3 sequence is 15 residues long. In nucleotides, the CDR3 is TGTGCCAGCAGCTTAGAATGGCGGCCGAACACTGAAGCTTTCTTT. It codes for CASSLEWRPNTEAFF.

This sequence joins TRBV6-1 and TRBJ1-6; D gene unclear. V was clipped by 7 bases and J by 4 bases, with 14 bases between them. Germline V gene lookup returns CDR1 MNHNS and CDR2 SASEGT. The CDR3 length is 15 residues. The CDR3: CASTKSNSYNSPLHF. Here the CDR3 DNA reads TGTGCCAGCACCAAGTCGAACTCATATAATTCACCCCTCCACTTT.

The genes are TRBV6-9 and TRBJ1-1; 8 bases map to TRBD1. Germline V lookup: CDR1 MNHGY, CDR2 SVAAGI. CDR3 length: 14 residues. V lost 4 bases and J lost 4; bases outside the gene matches: 5. The DNA for the CDR3 is TGTGCCAGCAGTTTACAGGGGGTCCGCACTGAAGCTTTCTTT. Its translation is CASSLQGVRTEAFF.

The chain recombines TRBV2 with TRBJ1-2; D is perhaps TRBD1 (6 bases). The CDR3 has 13 amino acids. V gave up 4 bases and J gave up 6 bases, with 12 bases separating them. Germline V CDR1 and CDR2: SNHLY, FYNNEI. The CDR3 DNA follows: TGTGCCAGCAGTGTCAGGGGTTATGATGGCTACACCTTC. Residues: CASSVRGYDGYTF.

The rearrangement uses TRBV16 and TRBJ2-7; 8 bases map to TRBD1. CDR1 is KGHSY, CDR2 FQNENV, per germline. After removal of 4 bases from V and 7 bases from J, the junction contained 9 bases not matched to a gene. CDR3 length: 14 residues. For the CDR3, the DNA is TGTGCCAGCAGCCGGCGACAGGGGCTGGGGGAGCAGTACTTC. This sequence encodes CASSRRQGLGEQYF.

The chain combines TRBV4-1 with TRBJ1-6; D is possibly TRBD1 (6 bases). The CDR3 contains 14 residues. The V and J ends lost 4 bases and 7 bases respectively, with 11 bases between them. Germline V gives CDR1 MGHRA, CDR2 YSYEKL. The CDR3, as DNA: TGCGCCAGCAGCCGCGACAGGTTAAATTCACCCCTCCACTTT. Translated: CASSRDRLNSPLHF.

The chain employs TRBV6-1 and TRBJ1-4, with TRBD1 identical over 12 bases. The V gene end was trimmed by 4 bases and the J gene end by 8 bases; junction bases not matched to a gene: 5. The CDR3 has 15 amino acids. Germline assignment: CDR1 MNHNS and CDR2 SASEGT. CDR3 nucleotide sequence: TGTGCCAGCAGTGGGGGGGGGACAGGGGGCGAAAAACTGTTTTTT. It encodes CASSGGGTGGEKLFF.

The chain links TRBV4-3 to TRBJ2-1; TRBD2 matches 11 bases. The trim removed 7 bases at V and 8 bases at J, leaving 13 bases unmatched. The CDR3 loop spans 16 amino acids. Germline V CDR1 and CDR2: LGHNA, YSLEER. The CDR3 bases are TGCGCCAGCACAATGGGTAGCGGGGGGGCCGGGGATGAGCAGTTCTTC. Translating it yields CASTMGSGGAGDEQFF.

V gene TRBV5-4 combines with J gene TRBJ2-4, with TRBD1 matching over 9 bases. V lost 3 bases to trimming and J lost 7 bases; unmatched junction nucleotides: 8. The CDR3 length is 15 residues. Germline V gene data show CDR1 as SGHNT and CDR2 as YYREEE (reference sequence). For the CDR3, the DNA is TGTGCCAGCAGCTCCGGGACAGGGAACTGGAACATTCAGTACTTC. This encodes CASSSGTGNWNIQYF.

The chain carries TRBV7-6 and TRBJ2-3, with 7 bases matching TRBD1. The CDR3 totals 15 residues. The V and J ends lost 0 bases and 5 bases, in that order; junction bases with no gene match: 5. Germline V gives CDR1 SGHVS, CDR2 FNYEAQ. DNA of the CDR3: TGTGCCAGCAGCTTAGCAGGGGGCAGGGGAGATACGCAGTATTTT. Amino acid sequence: CASSLAGGRGDTQYF.

The rearrangement links TRBV6-5 to TRBJ2-7; 12 nucleotides agree with TRBD2. This CDR3 comprises 15 residues. Per the germline V gene, CDR1 is MNHEY and CDR2 is SVGAGI. The ends lost 6 bases at V and 2 bases at J; junction bases unmatched: 5. The CDR3 reads CASRLAGGPAYEQYF. In DNA, the CDR3 is TGTGCCAGCAGGCTAGCGGGGGGGCCCGCCTACGAGCAGTACTTC.

This clone was seen many times. The chain couples TRBV21-1 to TRBJ1-5; the listed D gene, TRBD1, was not tested against the DNA. TRBV21-1 is a pseudogene locus. The CDR3 has 15 residues. CDR3 sequence reads: CASRPLDRANQPQHF. The CDR3 bases are TGTGCCAGCAGGCCTTTGGACAGGGCGAATCAGCCCCAGCATTTT.

The V and J genes are TRBV30 and TRBJ2-7; D is perhaps TRBD2 (6 bases). Germline-derived CDR1 and CDR2 are GTSNPN and SVGIG (reference sequence). This CDR3 spans 13 amino acids. Between the trimmed V and J ends, which lost 2 bases and 4 bases, there was a span of 12 bases. CDR3 loop: CAWSKGTGYEQYF. CDR3 nucleotides: TGTGCCTGGAGTAAGGGGACTGGATACGAGCAGTACTTC. The complete variable domain, with remaining parts taken from reference TRBV30 and TRBJ2-7, reads SQTIHQWPATLVQPVGSPLSLECTVEGTSNPNLYWYRQAAGRGLQLLFYSVGIGQISSEVPQNLSASRPQDRQFILSSKKLLLSDSGFYLCAWSKGTGYEQYFGPGTRLTVT.

This chain joins TRBV10-3 and TRBJ2-1, with TRBD2 matching 8 bases. V trimming: 6 bases; J trimming: 7 bases; junction bases outside the gene matches: 11. The CDR3 consists of 15 residues. The germline gives CDR1 ENHRY, CDR2 SYGVKD. The CDR3 DNA sequence: TGTGCCATCAGGAAAATGACTAGCGAGGGGAATGAGCAGTTCTTC. Translation: CAIRKMTSEGNEQFF.

The chain has TRBV2 and TRBJ1-5; D gene uncertain. CDR1 is SNHLY, CDR2 FYNNEI, per germline. Trimming stripped 4 bases from V and 6 bases from J, with 10 bases between. CDR3 length: 13 residues. The CDR3 region is CASSVEGSQPQHF. CDR3 coding DNA: TGTGCCAGCAGTGTGGAGGGCTCTCAGCCCCAGCATTTT. Combining the CDR3 with reference TRBV2 and TRBJ1-5 gives the whole variable domain EPEVTQTPSHQVTQMGQEVILRCVPISNHLYFYWYRQILGQKVEFLVSFYNNEISEKSEIFDDQFSVERPDGSNFTLKIRSTKLEDSAMYFCASSVEGSQPQHFGDGTRLSIL.

V gene TRBV6-1 combines with J gene TRBJ1-2; the match to TRBD1 covers 9 bases. J gave up 5 bases and V 5 bases, and 3 bases lay outside the gene matches. The CDR3 runs to 13 residues. CDR1 and CDR2 (germline): MNHNS, SASEGT. CDR3: CASSPDRGYGYTF. Here the CDR3 DNA reads TGTGCCAGCAGTCCGGACAGGGGATATGGCTACACCTTC.

The chain employs TRBV6-6 and TRBJ2-7; 9 bases match TRBD1. Germline assignment: CDR1 MNHNY and CDR2 SVGAGI (reference sequence). The CDR3 has 15 amino acids. Losses at the gene ends were 0 bases for V and 5 bases for J; bases not matched to a gene: 5. CDR3 sequence: CASSYSPGTGNEQYF. DNA of the CDR3: TGTGCCAGCAGTTACTCGCCTGGGACAGGGAACGAGCAGTACTTC.

This clone was counted between two and nine times. This sequence joins TRBV5-1 and TRBJ1-1; 9 bases fit TRBD1. The CDR3 contains 15 residues. CDR1 and CDR2 (germline): SGHRS, YFSETQ. V shed 2 bases and J 5 bases; nucleotides not matched to a gene: 7. The CDR3 DNA sequence: TGCGCCAGCAGCTTTGGGGGACAGGGAGGGACTGAAGCTTTCTTT. It encodes CASSFGGQGGTEAFF. Based on the CDR3 plus reference TRBV5-1 and TRBJ1-1, the full variable domain is KAGVTQTPRYLIKTRGQQVTLSCSPISGHRSVSWYQQTPGQGLQFLFEYFSETQRNKGNFPGRFSGRQFSNSRSEMNVSTLELGDSALYLCASSFGGQGGTEAFFGQGTRLTVV.

This chain links TRBV30 with TRBJ2-1; 8 positions agree with TRBD2. CDR3 length: 15 residues. Germline lookup yields CDR1 GTSNPN and CDR2 SVGIG (reference sequence). V lost 0 bases and J lost 1; bases outside the gene matches: 2. CDR3 sequence: CAWSVRGGSYNEQFF. The CDR3 nucleotides read TGTGCCTGGAGTGTTCGGGGGGGATCCTACAATGAGCAGTTCTTC.

The J gene is TRBJ2-4, the V gene TRBV7-8; 9 bases match TRBD2. Germline V gives CDR1 SGHVS, CDR2 FQNEAQ. This CDR3 spans 18 amino acids. J gave up 8 bases and V 4 bases, and 18 bases lay outside the gene matches. The CDR3 region is CASSSSRGGRASSDIQYF. The CDR3 region has the DNA TGTGCCAGCAGCTCATCTCGGGGCGGGAGGGCCTCTTCGGACATTCAGTACTTC.

The V call is TRBV2, the J call TRBJ2-1; 10 positions agree with TRBD2. The CDR3 length is 18 residues. CDR1 is SNHLY, CDR2 FYNNEI, per germline. V gave up 7 bases and J gave up 0 bases; unmatched junction bases: 12. CDR3 region: CASTRRAGGPSSYNEQFF. The CDR3 nucleotides are TGTGCCAGCACTCGGCGAGCGGGGGGGCCAAGCTCCTACAATGAGCAGTTCTTC.

This clone was seen just once. The chain couples TRBV2 to TRBJ1-5; 9 bases line up with TRBD1. Per germline, CDR1 SNHLY and CDR2 FYNNEI. J was trimmed by 1 base and V by 10 bases; bases with no gene match: 5. The CDR3 extends over 14 amino acids. CDR3 sequence: CAIRQGVSNQPQHF. The DNA for the CDR3 is TGTGCCATACGACAGGGGGTGAGCAATCAGCCCCAGCATTTT.

This clone was found once. The chain joins TRBV7-9 to TRBJ2-4; D ambiguous. Between the trimmed V and J ends, which lost 1 base and 0 bases, there was a span of 16 bases. The CDR3 is 18 amino acids. Germline loops: CDR1 SEHNR, CDR2 FQNEAQ (reference sequence). The CDR3 loop is CASSLVVAPGSAKNIQYF. The CDR3 DNA reads TGTGCCAGCAGCTTAGTCGTGGCGCCGGGTTCAGCCAAAAACATTCAGTACTTC.

The chain recombines TRBV5-1 with TRBJ2-1; the match to TRBD1 covers 7 bases. The CDR3 covers 16 residues. Germline lookup yields CDR1 SGHRS and CDR2 YFSETQ. With V trimmed by 0 bases and J by 3 bases, 6 bases remained unmatched. The CDR3 sequence: CASSLVLQGNYNEQFF. The CDR3 bases are TGCGCCAGCAGCTTGGTGTTACAGGGGAACTACAATGAGCAGTTCTTC.